Each of the 17 T cell receptor beta chains below was sequenced from the same sample in a study of cytomegalovirus exposure and HLA in healthy donors. The PCR made use of 60 Vbeta and 13 Jbeta primers. TCRdb's table, derived via immunoSEQ multiplex PCR, lists solely in-frame clones and lacks some. In all, the sample yields 130,000 to 150,000 clones. Sample: PBMCs. Every receptor here comes from a male donor in good health and CMV-seronegative.

This chain joins TRBV2 and TRBJ1-1; 8 nucleotides agree with TRBD1. The germline V gene has CDR1 SNHLY and CDR2 FYNNEI. The CDR3 sequence is 13 residues long. With V trimmed by 8 bases and J by 6 bases, 8 bases remained unmatched. The CDR3 DNA follows: TGTGCCAGCCCGACAGGGGATTGGGCTGAAGCTTTCTTT. Translation: CASPTGDWAEAFF.

The CDR3 nucleotides read TGCGCCAGCAGCCAAGATCGTCAGGGGTCGGACTATGGCTACACCTTC. Translation: CASSQDRQGSDYGYTF. The chain is built from TRBV4-3 and TRBJ1-2; tentative D call: TRBD1 (6 bases). V gave up 0 bases and J gave up 3 bases, with 14 bases separating them. This CDR3 region has 16 residues. CDR1 is LGHNA and CDR2 is YSLEER in the germline V gene.

This chain joins TRBV11-1 and TRBJ2-2; 7 nucleotides match TRBD1. The germline V gene has CDR1 SGHAT and CDR2 FQDESV (reference sequence). With V trimmed by 4 bases and J by 4 bases, 3 bases remained unmatched. CDR3 length equals 14 residues. Here the CDR3 DNA reads TGTGCCAGCAGCTGGAGGACAGGCACCGGGGAGCTGTTTTTT. Its protein product is CASSWRTGTGELFF.

This chain links TRBV7-9 with TRBJ1-1; D possibly corresponds to TRBD1 (5 bases). The CDR3 consists of 13 residues. V gave up 3 bases and J gave up 5 bases, with 10 bases separating them. Germline lookup yields CDR1 SEHNR and CDR2 FQNEAQ (reference sequence). The CDR3 region has the DNA TGTGCCAGCAGCTTTTCAGGGATGACTGAAGCTTTCTTT. Protein product: CASSFSGMTEAFF.

CDR3: CAPLPLHF. CDR3 nucleotides: TGCGCCCCTCTTCCCCTCCACTTT. The chain couples TRBV10-1 to TRBJ1-6, with D uncertain. CDR1 is WNHNN, CDR2 SYGVQD, per germline (reference sequence). V was trimmed by 11 bases and J by 13 bases, leaving 6 bases between them. The length of the CDR3 is 8 residues.

The genes are TRBV5-6 and TRBJ1-3, with 8 bases identical to TRBD1. Germline V gives CDR1 SGHDT, CDR2 YYEEEE. The CDR3 runs 16 residues. The ends lost 3 bases at V and 0 bases at J; junction bases unmatched: 5. This CDR3 is CASSYGQGSSGNTIYF. CDR3 bases: TGTGCCAGCAGCTACGGACAGGGATCCTCTGGAAACACCATATATTTT.

Notes on this clone: Other nucleotide sequences in the sample specify the same CDR3. This chain links TRBV7-3 with TRBJ2-5; unclear D gene. V was trimmed by 0 bases and J by 2 bases, leaving 4 bases between them. Germline-derived CDR1 and CDR2 are SGHTA and FQGTGA. CDR3 length: 13 amino acids. CDR3 region: CASSLTRQETQYF. CDR3 sequence (DNA): TGTGCCAGCAGCTTAACGCGGCAAGAGACCCAGTACTTC.

The chain links TRBV5-4 to TRBJ2-5; TRBD2 matches 7 bases. The CDR3 is 15 residues long. The J segment lost 4 bases and the V segment lost 4 bases, leaving 10 bases of the junction unmatched. The V gene's germline CDR1 is SGHNT and CDR2 YYREEE (reference sequence). The CDR3 here is CASSPSAGVAETQYF. The CDR3 DNA reads TGTGCCAGCAGCCCCTCGGCGGGAGTAGCAGAGACCCAGTACTTC.

This sequence joins TRBV9 and TRBJ1-4, with D hard to call. CDR3 length equals 14 residues. In germline, CDR1 is SGDLS, CDR2 YYNGEE. V lost 0 bases to trimming and J lost 7 bases, with 10 bases between them. The CDR3 loop reads CASSVETVGEKLFF. The DNA of the CDR3 is TGTGCCAGCAGCGTAGAAACAGTAGGTGAAAAACTGTTTTTT.

CDR3 region: CARSFDRGLGEQYF. The CDR3 bases are TGTGCCAGAAGCTTCGACAGGGGTTTAGGCGAGCAGTACTTC. The V gene is TRBV5-3, the J gene TRBJ2-7, with 8 bases that match TRBD1. TRBV5-3 is an open reading frame whose function is uncertain. CDR3 length: 14 residues. The ends lost 2 bases at V and 6 bases at J; junction bases unmatched: 7.

The gene calls are TRBV7-6 and TRBJ2-7; 13 nucleotides line up with TRBD2. There are 15 residues in the CDR3. Germline lookup yields CDR1 SGHVS and CDR2 FNYEAQ. V dropped 6 bases and J dropped 3; count of bases not matched to a gene: 5. Written as DNA, the CDR3 is TGTGCCAGCAGGCCGGGACTAGCGGGGTTCTACGAGCAGTACTTC. Encoded protein: CASRPGLAGFYEQYF. The full variable domain, with the rest looked up from reference TRBV7-6 and TRBJ2-7, is GAGVSQSPRYKVTKRGQDVALRCDPISGHVSLYWYRQALGQGPEFLTYFNYEAQQDKSGLPNDRFSAERPEGSISTLTIQRTEQRDSAMYRCASRPGLAGFYEQYFGPGTRLTVT.

The V call is TRBV27, the J call TRBJ1-5; TRBD1 agrees at 9 bases. This CDR3 region has 14 residues. Trimming cost V 6 bases and J 7 bases; bases outside gene matches: 7. Per the germline V gene, CDR1 is MNHEY and CDR2 is SMNVEV (reference sequence). The CDR3 nucleotides read TGTGCCAGCAGCTTCACAGGGGGCGGACAGCCCCAGCATTTT. Translation gives CASSFTGGGQPQHF.

The V call is TRBV18, the J call TRBJ2-5; D remains ambiguous. This CDR3 is built from 12 residues. Per germline, CDR1 KGHSH and CDR2 LQKENI. V was clipped by 0 bases and J by 4 bases, with 3 bases between them. The CDR3 loop reads CASSPPLETQYF. The CDR3 coding sequence is TGTGCCAGCTCACCACCCCTAGAGACCCAGTACTTC.

This chain links TRBV30 with TRBJ1-6, with 8 nucleotides matching TRBD1. CDR3 length: 14 residues. Germline assignment: CDR1 GTSNPN and CDR2 SVGIG (reference sequence). The J segment lost 7 bases and the V segment lost 4 bases, leaving 6 bases of the junction unmatched. The CDR3 DNA sequence: TGTGCCTGGAATACAGGGGGGAAAAATTCACCCCTCCACTTT. Protein sequence: CAWNTGGKNSPLHF.

V gene TRBV14 combines with J gene TRBJ1-6; 9 nucleotides line up with TRBD1. Trimming took 5 bases from V and 13 from J; bases not matched to a gene: 9. CDR3 length equals 14 residues. Germline V CDR1 and CDR2: SGHDN, FVKESK. CDR3 sequence reads: CASSSGQGYFPLHF. The CDR3 region has the DNA TGTGCCAGCAGCTCGGGACAGGGCTACTTTCCCCTCCACTTT.

The rearrangement joins TRBV30 to TRBJ2-7, with 14 positions matching TRBD2. The CDR3 has 15 amino acids. Germline values: CDR1 GTSNPN, CDR2 SVGIG (reference sequence). Germline trimming cut 0 bases from V and 7 bases from J; bases unmatched to any gene: 5. The chain's CDR3 is CAWSVGTSGSGEQYF. CDR3 DNA sequence: TGTGCCTGGAGTGTCGGGACTAGCGGGAGTGGTGAGCAGTACTTC.

V is TRBV4-3 and J is TRBJ2-5, with TRBD2 matching over 9 bases. The trim removed 1 base at V and 13 bases at J, leaving 13 bases unmatched. The CDR3 loop spans 15 amino acids. Germline-derived CDR1 and CDR2 are LGHNA and YSLEER. The CDR3 region is CASSQGGVAGAALYF. The CDR3 coding sequence is TGCGCCAGCAGCCAAGGTGGTGTAGCGGGGGCCGCCTTGTACTTC.